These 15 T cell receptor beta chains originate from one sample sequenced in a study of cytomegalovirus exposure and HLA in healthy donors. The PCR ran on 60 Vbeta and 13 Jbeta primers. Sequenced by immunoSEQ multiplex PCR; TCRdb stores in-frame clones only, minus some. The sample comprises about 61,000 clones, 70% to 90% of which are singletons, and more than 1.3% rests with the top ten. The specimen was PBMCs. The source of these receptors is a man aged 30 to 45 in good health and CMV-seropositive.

CDR3 amino acids: CASSDRTSGEHVYNEQFF. In DNA form, the CDR3 reads TGCGCCAGCAGTGACCGGACTAGCGGGGAACATGTCTACAATGAGCAGTTCTTC. The chain uses TRBV10-1 and TRBJ2-1; 12 nucleotides align to TRBD2. Looked up from germline, CDR1 is WNHNN and CDR2 is SYGVQD (reference sequence). The length of the CDR3 is 18 residues. V gave up 3 bases and J gave up 3 bases; unmatched junction bases: 9.

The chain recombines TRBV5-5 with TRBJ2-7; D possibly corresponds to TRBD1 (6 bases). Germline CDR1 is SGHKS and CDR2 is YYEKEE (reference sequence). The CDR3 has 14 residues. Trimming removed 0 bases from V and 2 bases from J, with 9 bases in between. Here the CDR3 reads CASSLEDRAYEQYF. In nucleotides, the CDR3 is TGTGCCAGCAGCTTGGAGGACAGAGCCTACGAGCAGTACTTC.

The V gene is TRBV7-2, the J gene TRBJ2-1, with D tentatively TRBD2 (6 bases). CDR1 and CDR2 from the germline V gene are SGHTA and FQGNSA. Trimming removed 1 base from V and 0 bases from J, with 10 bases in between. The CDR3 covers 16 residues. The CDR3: CASSLVGGTSYNEQFF. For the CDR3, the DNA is TGTGCCAGCAGCTTAGTGGGCGGGACCTCCTACAATGAGCAGTTCTTC.

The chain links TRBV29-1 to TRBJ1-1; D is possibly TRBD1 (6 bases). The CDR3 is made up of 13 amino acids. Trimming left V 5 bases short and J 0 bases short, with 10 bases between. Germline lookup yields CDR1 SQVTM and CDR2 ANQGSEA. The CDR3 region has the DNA TGCAGCGTTCACCGGGACATGAACACTGAAGCTTTCTTT. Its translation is CSVHRDMNTEAFF.

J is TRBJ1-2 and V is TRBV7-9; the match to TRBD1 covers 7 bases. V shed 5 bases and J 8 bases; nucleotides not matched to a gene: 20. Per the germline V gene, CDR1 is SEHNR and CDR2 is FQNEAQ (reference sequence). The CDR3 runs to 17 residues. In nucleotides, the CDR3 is TGTGCCAGCAGCGTAAAATTGGACAGGCTACCTTGGTGGGGCTACACCTTC. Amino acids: CASSVKLDRLPWWGYTF.

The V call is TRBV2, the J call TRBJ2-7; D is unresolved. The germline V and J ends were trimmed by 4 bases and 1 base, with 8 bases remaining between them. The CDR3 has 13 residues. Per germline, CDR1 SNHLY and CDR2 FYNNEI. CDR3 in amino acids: CASSGRDSYEQYF. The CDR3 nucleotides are TGTGCCAGCAGTGGCCGAGATTCCTACGAGCAGTACTTC.

As DNA, the CDR3 is TGTGCCAGTAGTATAGGTAGGGGACAGCAGTATGGCTACACCTTC. This gives the protein CASSIGRGQQYGYTF. The V and J genes are TRBV19 and TRBJ1-2, with 7 bases that match TRBD1. Looked up from germline, CDR1 is LNHDA and CDR2 is SQIVND (reference sequence). The CDR3 extends over 15 amino acids. Trimming cost V 1 base and J 5 bases; bases outside gene matches: 7.

The CDR3 DNA follows: TGTGCCAGCAGTGGGGCGGCTAGCGGGGGTCAGTTCTTC. Protein product: CASSGAASGGQFF. The chain is built from TRBV2 and TRBJ2-1, with TRBD2 identical over 10 bases. CDR3 size: 13 residues. Germline CDR1 reads SNHLY; CDR2 reads FYNNEI. The trim removed 4 bases at V and 13 bases at J, leaving 7 bases unmatched.

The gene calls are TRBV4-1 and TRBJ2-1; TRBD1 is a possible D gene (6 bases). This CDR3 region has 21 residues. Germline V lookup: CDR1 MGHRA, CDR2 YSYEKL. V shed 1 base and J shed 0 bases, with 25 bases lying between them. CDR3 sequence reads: CASSQGVAGRGRSSSYNEQFF. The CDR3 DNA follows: TGCGCCAGCAGCCAAGGCGTGGCAGGCAGGGGAAGGTCTAGCTCCTACAATGAGCAGTTCTTC.

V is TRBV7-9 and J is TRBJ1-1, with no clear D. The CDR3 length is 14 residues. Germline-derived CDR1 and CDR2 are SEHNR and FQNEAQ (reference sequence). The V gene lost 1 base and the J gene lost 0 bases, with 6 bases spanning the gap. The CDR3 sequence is CASSLERLNTEAFF. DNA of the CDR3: TGTGCCAGCAGCTTAGAACGGTTGAACACTGAAGCTTTCTTT.

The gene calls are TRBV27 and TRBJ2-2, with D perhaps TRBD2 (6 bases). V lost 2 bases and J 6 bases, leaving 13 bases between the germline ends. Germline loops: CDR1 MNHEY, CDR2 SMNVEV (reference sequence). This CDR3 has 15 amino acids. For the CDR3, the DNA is TGTGCCAGCAGTTTAGACCGGGAGTCCCCCGGGGAGCTGTTTTTT. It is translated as CASSLDRESPGELFF.

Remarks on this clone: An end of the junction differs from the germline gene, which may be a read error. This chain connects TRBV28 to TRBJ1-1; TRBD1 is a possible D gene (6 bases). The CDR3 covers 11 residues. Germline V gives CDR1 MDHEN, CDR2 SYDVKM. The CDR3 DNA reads TGTGCCAGCACCCGGGACACCGAAGCTTTCTTT. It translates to CASTRDTEAFF.

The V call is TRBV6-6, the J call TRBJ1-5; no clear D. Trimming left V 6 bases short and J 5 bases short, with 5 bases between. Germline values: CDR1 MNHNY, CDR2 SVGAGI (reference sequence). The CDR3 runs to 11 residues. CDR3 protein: CASSSDQPQHF. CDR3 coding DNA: TGTGCCAGCAGCTCCGATCAGCCCCAGCATTTT.

The CDR3 nucleotides read TGTGCCAGCAGTTTATCAGGCCAACCTAATGAAAAACTGTTTTTT. Translation gives CASSLSGQPNEKLFF. The chain combines TRBV28 with TRBJ1-4; D not resolved. The CDR3 has 15 amino acids. The V end was cut by 1 base, the J end by 3 bases, with 9 bases between. In germline, CDR1 is MDHEN, CDR2 SYDVKM.

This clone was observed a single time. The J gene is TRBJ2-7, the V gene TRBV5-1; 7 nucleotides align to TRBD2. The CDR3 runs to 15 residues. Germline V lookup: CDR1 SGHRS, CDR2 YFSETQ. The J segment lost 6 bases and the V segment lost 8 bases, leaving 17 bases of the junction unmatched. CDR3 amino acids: CASQLVASGSLEQYF. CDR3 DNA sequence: TGCGCCAGTCAGCTCGTGGCTAGCGGAAGTCTCGAGCAGTACTTC.